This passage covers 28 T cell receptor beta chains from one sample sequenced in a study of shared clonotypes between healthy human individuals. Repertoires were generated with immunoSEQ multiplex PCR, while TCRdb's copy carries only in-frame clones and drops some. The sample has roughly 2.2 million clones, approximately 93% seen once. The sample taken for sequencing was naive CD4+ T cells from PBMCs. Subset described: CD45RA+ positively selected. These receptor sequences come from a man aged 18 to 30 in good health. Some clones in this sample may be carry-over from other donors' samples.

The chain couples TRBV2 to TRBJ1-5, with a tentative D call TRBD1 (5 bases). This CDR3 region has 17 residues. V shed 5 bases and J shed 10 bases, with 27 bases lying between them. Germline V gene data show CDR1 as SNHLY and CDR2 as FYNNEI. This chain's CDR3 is CASSRGLVASGGGPQHF. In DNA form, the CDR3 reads TGTGCCAGCAGTAGAGGACTGGTGGCTTCTGGGGGAGGTCCCCAGCATTTT.

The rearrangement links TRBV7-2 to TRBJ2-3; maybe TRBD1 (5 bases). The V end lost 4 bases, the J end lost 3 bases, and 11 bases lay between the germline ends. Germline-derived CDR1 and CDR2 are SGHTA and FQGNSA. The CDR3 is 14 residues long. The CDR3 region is CASSSGPGTDTQYF. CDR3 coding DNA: TGTGCCAGCAGCTCAGGGCCTGGGACAGATACGCAGTATTTT.

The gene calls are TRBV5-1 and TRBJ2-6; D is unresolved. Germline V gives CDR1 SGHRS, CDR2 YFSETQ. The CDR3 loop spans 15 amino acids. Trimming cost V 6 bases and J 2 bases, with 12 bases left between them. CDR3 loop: CASMGPGTGANVLTF. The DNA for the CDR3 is TGCGCCAGCATGGGTCCTGGGACTGGGGCCAACGTCCTGACTTTC.

CDR3 residues: CASSDGTEGYIQYF. The CDR3 DNA is TGCGCCAGCAGCGACGGGACCGAAGGATACATTCAGTACTTC. The chain is built from TRBV5-1 and TRBJ2-4, with D tentatively TRBD1 or TRBD2 (5 bases each). The V gene's germline CDR1 is SGHRS and CDR2 YFSETQ. The length of the CDR3 is 14 residues. V was clipped by 4 bases and J by 8 bases, with 16 bases between them.

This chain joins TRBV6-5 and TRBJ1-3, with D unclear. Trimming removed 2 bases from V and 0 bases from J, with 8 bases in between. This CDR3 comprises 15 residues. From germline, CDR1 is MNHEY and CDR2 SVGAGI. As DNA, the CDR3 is TGTGCCAGCAGTTACGGTTTTGCCTCTGGAAACACCATATATTTT. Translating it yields CASSYGFASGNTIYF.

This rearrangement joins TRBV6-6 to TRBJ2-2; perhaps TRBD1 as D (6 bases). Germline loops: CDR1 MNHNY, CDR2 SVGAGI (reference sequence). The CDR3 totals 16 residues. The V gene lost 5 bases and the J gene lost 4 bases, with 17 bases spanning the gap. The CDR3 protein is CASSPWDTVGTGELFF. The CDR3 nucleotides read TGTGCCAGCAGTCCTTGGGACACCGTGGGCACCGGGGAGCTGTTTTTT.

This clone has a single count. DNA for the CDR3: TGTGCCAGCAGCTTAGTCTTGGCCAGGGGTATCTCTGGGGCCAACGTCCTGACTTTC. Translated: CASSLVLARGISGANVLTF. The chain recombines TRBV7-6 with TRBJ2-6; D is possibly TRBD1 (6 bases). Germline loops: CDR1 SGHVS, CDR2 FNYEAQ. The CDR3 spans 19 residues. V was pared by 1 base and J by 0 bases, with 16 bases between.

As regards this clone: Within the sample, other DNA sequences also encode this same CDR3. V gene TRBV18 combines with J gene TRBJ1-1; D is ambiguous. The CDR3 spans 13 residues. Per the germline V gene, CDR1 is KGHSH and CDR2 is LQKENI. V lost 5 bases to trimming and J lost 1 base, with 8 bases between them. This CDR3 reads CASSTRGNTEAFF. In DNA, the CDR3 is TGTGCCAGCTCAACCAGAGGGAACACTGAAGCTTTCTTT.

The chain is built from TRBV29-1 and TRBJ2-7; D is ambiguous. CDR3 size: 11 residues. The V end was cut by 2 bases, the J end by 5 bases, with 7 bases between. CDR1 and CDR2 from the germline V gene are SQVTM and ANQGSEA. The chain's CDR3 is CSVEILDEQYF. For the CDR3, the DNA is TGCAGCGTTGAAATTTTGGACGAGCAGTACTTC.

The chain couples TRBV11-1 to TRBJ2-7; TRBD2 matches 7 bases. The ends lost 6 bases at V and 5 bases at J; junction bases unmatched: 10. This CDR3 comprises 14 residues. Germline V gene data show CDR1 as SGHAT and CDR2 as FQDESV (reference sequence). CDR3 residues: CASSLTSPGDEQYF. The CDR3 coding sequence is TGTGCCAGCAGTTTGACTAGCCCGGGGGACGAGCAGTACTTC.

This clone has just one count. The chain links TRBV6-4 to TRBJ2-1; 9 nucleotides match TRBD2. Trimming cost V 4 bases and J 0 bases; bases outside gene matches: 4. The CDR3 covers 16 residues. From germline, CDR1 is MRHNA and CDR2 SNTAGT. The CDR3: CASSGLAESSYNEQFF. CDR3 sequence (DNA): TGTGCCAGCAGTGGACTAGCGGAGAGCTCCTACAATGAGCAGTTCTTC.

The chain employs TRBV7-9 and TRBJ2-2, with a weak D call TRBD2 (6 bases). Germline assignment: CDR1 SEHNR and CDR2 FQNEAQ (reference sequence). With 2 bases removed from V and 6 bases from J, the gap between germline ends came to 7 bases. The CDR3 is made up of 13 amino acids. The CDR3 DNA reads TGTGCCAGCAGCTTAACGGGGGCCGGGGAGCTGTTTTTT. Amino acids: CASSLTGAGELFF.

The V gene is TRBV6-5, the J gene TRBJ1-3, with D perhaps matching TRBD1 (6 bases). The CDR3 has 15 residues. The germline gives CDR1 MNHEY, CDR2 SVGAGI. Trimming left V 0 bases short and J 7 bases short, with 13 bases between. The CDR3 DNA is TGTGCCAGCAGTTACTCCCTGACAGGCGAGAACACCATATATTTT. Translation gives CASSYSLTGENTIYF.

CDR3 protein: CASSLPGSWGISSYNEQFF. CDR3 sequence (DNA): TGTGCCAGCAGCCTCCCGGGGAGTTGGGGTATAAGCTCCTACAATGAGCAGTTCTTC. This sequence joins TRBV28 and TRBJ2-1; D may be TRBD2 (5 bases). Germline V CDR1 and CDR2: MDHEN, SYDVKM. V lost 6 bases and J 0 bases, leaving 24 bases between the germline ends. There are 19 residues in the CDR3.

The CDR3 DNA sequence: TGTGCCAGCAGTTTGGAGCCCGGACAATGGAACACTGAAGCTTTCTTT. It encodes CASSLEPGQWNTEAFF. The V call is TRBV28, the J call TRBJ1-1; D might be TRBD1 (5 bases). The CDR3 consists of 16 residues. CDR1 and CDR2 (germline): MDHEN, SYDVKM. V was shortened by 3 bases and J by 1 base, with 15 bases between the two germline ends.

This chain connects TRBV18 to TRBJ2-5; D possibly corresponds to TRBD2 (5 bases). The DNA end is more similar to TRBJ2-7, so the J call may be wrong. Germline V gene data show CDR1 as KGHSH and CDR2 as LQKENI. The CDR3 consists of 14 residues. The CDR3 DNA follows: TGTGCCAGCTCACGGGGAGATCTCTTCTTCGAGCAGTACTTC. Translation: CASSRGDLFFEQYF.

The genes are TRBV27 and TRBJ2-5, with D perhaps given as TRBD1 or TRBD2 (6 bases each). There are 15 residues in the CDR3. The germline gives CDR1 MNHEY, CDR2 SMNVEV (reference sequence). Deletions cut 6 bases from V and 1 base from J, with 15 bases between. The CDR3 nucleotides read TGTGCCAGCAGCCTAGGGGGACTGCTCCAAGAGACCCAGTACTTC. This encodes CASSLGGLLQETQYF.

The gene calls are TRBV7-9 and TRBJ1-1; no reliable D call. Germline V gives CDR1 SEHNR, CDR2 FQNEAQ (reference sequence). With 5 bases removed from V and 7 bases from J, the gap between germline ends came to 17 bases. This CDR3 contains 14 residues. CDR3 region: CASSADPGRIEAFF. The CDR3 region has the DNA TGTGCCAGCAGCGCCGATCCGGGGAGGATTGAAGCTTTCTTT.

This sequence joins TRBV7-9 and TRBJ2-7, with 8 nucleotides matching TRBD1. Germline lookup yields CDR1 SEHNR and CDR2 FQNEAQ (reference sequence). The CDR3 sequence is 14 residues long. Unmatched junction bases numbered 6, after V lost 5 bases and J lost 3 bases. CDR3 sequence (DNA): TGTGCCAGCAGCCACTCAGGGGGCATCTACGAGCAGTACTTC. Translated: CASSHSGGIYEQYF.

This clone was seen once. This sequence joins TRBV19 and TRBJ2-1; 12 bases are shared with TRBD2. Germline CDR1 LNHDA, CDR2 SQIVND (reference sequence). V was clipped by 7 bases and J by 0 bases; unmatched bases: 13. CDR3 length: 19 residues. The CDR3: CASISTGTSGRSSYNEQFF. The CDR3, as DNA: TGTGCCAGTATCTCCACCGGGACTAGCGGGCGAAGCTCCTACAATGAGCAGTTCTTC. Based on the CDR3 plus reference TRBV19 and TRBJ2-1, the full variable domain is DGGITQSPKYLFRKEGQNVTLSCEQNLNHDAMYWYRQDPGQGLRLIYYSQIVNDFQKGDIAEGYSVSREKKESFPLTVTSAQKNPTAFYLCASISTGTSGRSSYNEQFFGPGTRLTVL.

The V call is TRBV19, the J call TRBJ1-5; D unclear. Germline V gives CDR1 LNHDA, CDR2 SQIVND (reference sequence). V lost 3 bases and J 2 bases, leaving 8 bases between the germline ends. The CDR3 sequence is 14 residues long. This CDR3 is CASSIWVGNQPQHF. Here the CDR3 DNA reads TGTGCCAGTAGTATTTGGGTTGGCAATCAGCCCCAGCATTTT.

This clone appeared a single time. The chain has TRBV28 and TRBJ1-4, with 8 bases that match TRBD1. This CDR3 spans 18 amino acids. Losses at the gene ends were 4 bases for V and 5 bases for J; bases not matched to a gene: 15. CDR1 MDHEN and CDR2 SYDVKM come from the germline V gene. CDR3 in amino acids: CASSSPRDRSKLNEKLFF. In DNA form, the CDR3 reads TGTGCCAGCAGTTCCCCCCGGGACAGGTCGAAATTAAATGAAAAACTGTTTTTT.

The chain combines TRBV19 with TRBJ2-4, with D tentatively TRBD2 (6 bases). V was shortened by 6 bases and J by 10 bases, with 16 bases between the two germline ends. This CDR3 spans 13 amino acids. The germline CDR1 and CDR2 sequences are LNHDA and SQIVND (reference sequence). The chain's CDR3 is CASRSRGLGIQYF. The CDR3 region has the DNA TGTGCCAGTAGGTCGCGGGGCCTCGGAATTCAGTACTTC.

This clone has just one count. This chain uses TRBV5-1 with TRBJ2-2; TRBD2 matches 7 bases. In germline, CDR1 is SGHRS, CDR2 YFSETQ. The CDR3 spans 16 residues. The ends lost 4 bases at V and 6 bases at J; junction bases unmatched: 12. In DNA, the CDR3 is TGCGCCAGCAGCACCCCCCGAACGGGAGGAGCCGGGGAGCTGTTTTTT. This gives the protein CASSTPRTGGAGELFF.

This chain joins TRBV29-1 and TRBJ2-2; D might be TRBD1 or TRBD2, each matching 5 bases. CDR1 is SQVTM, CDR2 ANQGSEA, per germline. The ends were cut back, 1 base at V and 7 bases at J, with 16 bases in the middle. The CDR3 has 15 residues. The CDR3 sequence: CSVEGRDRGGGELFF. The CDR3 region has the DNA TGCAGCGTTGAAGGAAGGGATCGGGGCGGCGGGGAGCTGTTTTTT.

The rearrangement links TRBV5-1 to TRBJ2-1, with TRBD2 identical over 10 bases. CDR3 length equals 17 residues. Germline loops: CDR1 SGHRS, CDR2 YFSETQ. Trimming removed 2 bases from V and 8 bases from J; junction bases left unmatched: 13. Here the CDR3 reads CASSLRDTASGRDEQFF. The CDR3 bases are TGCGCCAGCAGCTTACGGGACACCGCTAGCGGGAGAGATGAGCAGTTCTTC. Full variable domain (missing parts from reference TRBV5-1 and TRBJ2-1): KAGVTQTPRYLIKTRGQQVTLSCSPISGHRSVSWYQQTPGQGLQFLFEYFSETQRNKGNFPGRFSGRQFSNSRSEMNVSTLELGDSALYLCASSLRDTASGRDEQFFGPGTRLTVL.

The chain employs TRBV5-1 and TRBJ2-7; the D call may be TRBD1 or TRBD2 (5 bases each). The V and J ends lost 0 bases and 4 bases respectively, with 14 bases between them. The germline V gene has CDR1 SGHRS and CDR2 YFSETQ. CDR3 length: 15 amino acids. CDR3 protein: CASSLVGGILYEQYF. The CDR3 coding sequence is TGCGCCAGCAGCTTGGTTGGGGGTATCCTGTACGAGCAGTACTTC.

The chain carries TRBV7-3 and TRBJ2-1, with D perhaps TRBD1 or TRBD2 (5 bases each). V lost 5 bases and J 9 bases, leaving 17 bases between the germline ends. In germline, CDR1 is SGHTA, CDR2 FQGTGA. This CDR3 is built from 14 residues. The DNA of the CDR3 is TGTGCCAGCAGCGCTCCACAAGGGACCGCTGAGCAGTTCTTC. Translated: CASSAPQGTAEQFF.